This T cell receptor beta chain was captured in a study of beta chain features in type 1 diabetes. On the study more broadly: Patients were similar to healthy donors in age and gender (as well as in cell yields). Sorted cells from all samples, numbering fewer than 120,000,000, were examined.

The whole isolated RNA underwent reverse transcription, so sequencing captured expressed TCRB transcripts. Data came from immunoSEQ multiplex PCR; TCRdb stores just in-frame clones and leaves some out. The table includes roughly 150,000 clones, about 9% detected once. Study-wide points: Type 1 diabetes patients showed fewer insertions and more deletions at VDJ junctions. In comparison with healthy donors, patients had naive, central memory and Treg TCRB repertoires that appeared more similar. Shortening of TCRB CDR3s, moderate but significant, appeared in all four CD4+ subsets of Type 1 diabetes patients.

As concerns this clone: The antigen is undetermined. The junction does not match germline at one end; this may be a read error.

The CDR3 has 13 residues. Germline V CDR1 and CDR2: SSHAT, FNYEAQ (reference sequence). The specimen was central memory CD4+ T cells from blood. This sequence originates from a young woman with type 1 diabetes. The chain uses TRBV7-7 and TRBJ1-1; tentative D call: TRBD1 (6 bases). The DNA for the CDR3 is TGTGCTAGCAGCTTAACACAGGGTACTGAAGCTTTCTTT. It encodes CASSLTQGTEAFF.